This TCR beta chain came from a study of T-cell reconstitution after alpha-beta-depleted transplantation in children. In its sample, this clonotype was seen many times. The antigen remains undetermined. Preparation of the TCRbeta library used unique molecular identifiers. TCRdb analysed the PCR reads with MiXCR anew, one entry per CDR3 protein. The profile covers roughly 28,000 distinct CDR3 sequences, with roughly a sixth appearing a single time and approximately 40% taken by the ten largest. Trimming removed 7 bases at V and 4 bases at J, with 11 bases between. This CDR3 is built from 12 residues. Germline V gives CDR1 SNHLY, CDR2 FYNNEI. Regarding the study as a whole: Several patients had high TCRbeta diversity at day 60; it came from surviving recipient T cells and thymic progenitors. T-cell numbers and diversity one year post-transplant derived largely from freshly generated T cells. Reports say that about two months after transplant, the alpha-beta T cells came out of several hundred graft clones that had expanded.

This specimen was PBMCs, mostly from graft donor cells, taken 60 days after TCRalphabeta/CD19-depleted stem cell transplant. The receptor comes from a male patient between 2 and 10 years old who had a stem cell transplant for acute lymphoblastic leukemia, so the T cells may come from the graft donor. The chain carries TRBV2 and TRBJ2-7; D not resolved. This CDR3 reads CASIKDRYEQYF. DNA of the CDR3: TGTGCCAGCATTAAGGACCGATACGAGCAGTACTTC.